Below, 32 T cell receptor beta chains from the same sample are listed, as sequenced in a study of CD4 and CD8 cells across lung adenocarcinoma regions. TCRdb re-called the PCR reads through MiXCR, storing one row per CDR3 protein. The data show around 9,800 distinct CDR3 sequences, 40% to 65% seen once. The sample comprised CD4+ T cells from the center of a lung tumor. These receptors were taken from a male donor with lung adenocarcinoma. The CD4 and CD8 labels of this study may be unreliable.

The CDR3 loop reads CASSMTIGIHYEQYF. The CDR3 DNA sequence: TGTGCCAGCTCAATGACCATTGGGATTCACTACGAGCAGTACTTC. The chain recombines TRBV27 with TRBJ2-5; D remains ambiguous. The DNA end lines up better with TRBJ2-7; the J call may be wrong. Germline V gene lookup returns CDR1 MNHEY and CDR2 SMNVEV (reference sequence). The CDR3 runs 15 residues.

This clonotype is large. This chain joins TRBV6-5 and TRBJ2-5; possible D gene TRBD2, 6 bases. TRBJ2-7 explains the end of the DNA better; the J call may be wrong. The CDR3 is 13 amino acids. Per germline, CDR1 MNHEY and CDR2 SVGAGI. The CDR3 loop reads CATNPGLFYEQYF. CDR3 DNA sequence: TGTGCCACAAACCCGGGACTGTTCTACGAGCAGTACTTC.

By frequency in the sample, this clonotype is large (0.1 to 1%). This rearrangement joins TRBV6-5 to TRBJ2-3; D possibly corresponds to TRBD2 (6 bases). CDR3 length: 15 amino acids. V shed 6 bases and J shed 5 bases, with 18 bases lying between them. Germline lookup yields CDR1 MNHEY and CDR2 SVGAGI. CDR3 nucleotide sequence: TGTGCCAGCAGCCGCGGGACTCTTGGGGAAGATACGCAGTATTTT. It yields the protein CASSRGTLGEDTQYF.

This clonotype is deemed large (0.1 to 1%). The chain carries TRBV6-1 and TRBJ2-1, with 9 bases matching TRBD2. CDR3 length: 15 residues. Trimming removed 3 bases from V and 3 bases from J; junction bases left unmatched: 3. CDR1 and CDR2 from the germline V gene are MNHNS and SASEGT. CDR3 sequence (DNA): TGTGCCAGCAGTGAGGGTAGCGGGAGCTACAATGAGCAGTTCTTC. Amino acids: CASSEGSGSYNEQFF.

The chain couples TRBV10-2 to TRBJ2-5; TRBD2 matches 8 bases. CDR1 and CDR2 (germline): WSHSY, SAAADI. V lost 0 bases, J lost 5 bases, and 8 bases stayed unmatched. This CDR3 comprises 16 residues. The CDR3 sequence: CASSESTGGVVETQYF. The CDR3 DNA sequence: TGCGCCAGCAGTGAGTCGACCGGGGGGGTAGTTGAGACCCAGTACTTC.

For the CDR3, the DNA is TGTGCCAGCAGCCTTAGACGGACGGAGCAAGATACGCAGTATTTT. Its protein is CASSLRRTEQDTQYF. The chain combines TRBV6-1 with TRBJ2-3; D unclear. This CDR3 region has 15 residues. Germline V gene lookup returns CDR1 MNHNS and CDR2 SASEGT. V lost 6 bases, J lost 5 bases, and 18 bases lay in between.

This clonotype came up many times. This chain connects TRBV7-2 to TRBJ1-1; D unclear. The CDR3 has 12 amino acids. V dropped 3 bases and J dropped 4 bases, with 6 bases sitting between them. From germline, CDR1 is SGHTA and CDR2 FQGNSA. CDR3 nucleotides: TGTGCCAGCAGCTTCTGGGGCACTGAAGCTTTCTTT. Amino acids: CASSFWGTEAFF.

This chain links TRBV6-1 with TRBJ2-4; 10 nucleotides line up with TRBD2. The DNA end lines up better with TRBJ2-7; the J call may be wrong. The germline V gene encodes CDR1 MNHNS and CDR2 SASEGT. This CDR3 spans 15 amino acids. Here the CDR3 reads CASRENQSGRDEQYF. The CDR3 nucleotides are TGTGCCAGCAGGGAGAACCAAAGCGGGAGGGACGAGCAGTACTTC.

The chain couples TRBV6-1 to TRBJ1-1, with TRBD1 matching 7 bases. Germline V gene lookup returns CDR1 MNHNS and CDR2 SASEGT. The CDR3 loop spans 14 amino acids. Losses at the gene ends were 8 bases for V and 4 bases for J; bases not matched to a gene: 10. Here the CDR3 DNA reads TGTGCCAGCGGCGACAGGGAGGTGGGCACTGAAGCTTTCTTT. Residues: CASGDREVGTEAFF.

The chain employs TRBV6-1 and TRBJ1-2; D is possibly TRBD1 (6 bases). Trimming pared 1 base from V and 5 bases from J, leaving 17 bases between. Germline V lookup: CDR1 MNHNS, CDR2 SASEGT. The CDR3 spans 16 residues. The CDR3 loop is CASSEGVDWTEYGYTF. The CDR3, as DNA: TGTGCCAGCAGTGAAGGCGTGGATTGGACAGAGTATGGCTACACCTTC.

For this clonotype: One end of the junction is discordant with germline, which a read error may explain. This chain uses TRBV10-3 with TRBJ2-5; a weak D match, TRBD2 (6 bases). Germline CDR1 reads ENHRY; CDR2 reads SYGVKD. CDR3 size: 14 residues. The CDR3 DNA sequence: TGTGCGGGCCGCGGGACCCGCGACCAAGAGACTCAGTACTTC. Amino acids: CAGRGTRDQETQYF.

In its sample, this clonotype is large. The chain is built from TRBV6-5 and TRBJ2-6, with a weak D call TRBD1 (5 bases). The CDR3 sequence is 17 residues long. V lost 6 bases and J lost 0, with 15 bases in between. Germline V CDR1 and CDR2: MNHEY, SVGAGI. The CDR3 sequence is CASSSPSQDSGANVLTF. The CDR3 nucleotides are TGTGCCAGCAGCAGTCCCTCACAGGACTCTGGGGCCAACGTCCTGACTTTC.

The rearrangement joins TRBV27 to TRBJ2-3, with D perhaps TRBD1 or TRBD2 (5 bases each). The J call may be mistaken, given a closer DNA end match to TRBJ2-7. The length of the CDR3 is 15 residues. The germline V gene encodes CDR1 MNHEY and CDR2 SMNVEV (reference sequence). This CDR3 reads CASGFGAVSTDTQYF. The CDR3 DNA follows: TGTGCCAGCGGGTTCGGGGCGGTTAGCACAGATACGCAGTACTTC.

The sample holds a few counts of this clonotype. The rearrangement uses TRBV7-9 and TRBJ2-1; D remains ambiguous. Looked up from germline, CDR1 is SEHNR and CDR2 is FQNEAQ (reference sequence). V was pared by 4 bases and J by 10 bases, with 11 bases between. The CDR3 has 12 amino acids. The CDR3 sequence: CASSSHQREQFF. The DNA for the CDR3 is TGTGCCAGCAGCTCCCATCAGCGAGAGCAGTTCTTC.

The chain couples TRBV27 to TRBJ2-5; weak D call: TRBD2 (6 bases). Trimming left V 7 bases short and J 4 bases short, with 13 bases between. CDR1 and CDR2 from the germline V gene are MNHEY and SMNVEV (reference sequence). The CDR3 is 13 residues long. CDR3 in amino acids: CASTTLGGETQYF. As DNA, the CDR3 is TGTGCCAGCACTACCCTGGGGGGAGAGACCCAGTACTTC.

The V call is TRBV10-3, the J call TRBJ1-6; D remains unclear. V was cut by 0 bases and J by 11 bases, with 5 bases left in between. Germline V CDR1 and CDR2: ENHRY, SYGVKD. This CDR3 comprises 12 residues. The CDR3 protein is CAISESKPPLHF. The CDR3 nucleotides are TGTGCCATCAGTGAGTCGAAACCACCCCTCCACTTT.

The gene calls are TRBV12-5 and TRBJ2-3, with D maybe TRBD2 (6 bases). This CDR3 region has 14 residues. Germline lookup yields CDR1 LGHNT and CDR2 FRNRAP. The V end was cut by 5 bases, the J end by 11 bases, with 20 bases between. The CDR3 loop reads CASGTGLTKNMQYF. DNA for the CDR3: TGTGCTAGTGGTACTGGACTAACCAAAAACATGCAGTATTTT.

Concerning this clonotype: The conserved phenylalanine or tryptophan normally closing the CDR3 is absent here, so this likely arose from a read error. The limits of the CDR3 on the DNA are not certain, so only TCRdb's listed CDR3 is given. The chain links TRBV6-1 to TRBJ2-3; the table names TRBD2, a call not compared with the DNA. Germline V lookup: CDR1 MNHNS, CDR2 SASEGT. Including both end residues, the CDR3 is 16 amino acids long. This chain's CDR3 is CASSETSGGGTDTQSL.

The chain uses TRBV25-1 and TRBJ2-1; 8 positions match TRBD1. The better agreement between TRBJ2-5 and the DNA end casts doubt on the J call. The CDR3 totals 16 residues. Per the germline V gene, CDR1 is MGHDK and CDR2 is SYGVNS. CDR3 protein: CASSEYRTGRTETQYF. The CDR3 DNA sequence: TGTGCCAGCAGTGAATACAGGACAGGGCGCACGGAGACCCAGTACTTC.

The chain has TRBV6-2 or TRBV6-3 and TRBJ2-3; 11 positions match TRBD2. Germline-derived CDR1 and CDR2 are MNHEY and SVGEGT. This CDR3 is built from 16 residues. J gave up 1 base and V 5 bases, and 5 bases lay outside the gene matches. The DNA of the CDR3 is TGTGCCAGCAGTGATCCGGGACTAGCGGGCACAGATACGCAGTATTTT. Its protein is CASSDPGLAGTDTQYF.

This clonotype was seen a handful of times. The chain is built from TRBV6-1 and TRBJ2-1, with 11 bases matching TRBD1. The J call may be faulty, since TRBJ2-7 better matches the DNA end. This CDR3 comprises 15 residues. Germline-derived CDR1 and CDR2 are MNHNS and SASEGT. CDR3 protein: CASLEAPGQGDEQYF. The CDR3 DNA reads TGTGCCAGCCTGGAGGCACCGGGACAGGGGGACGAGCAGTACTTC.

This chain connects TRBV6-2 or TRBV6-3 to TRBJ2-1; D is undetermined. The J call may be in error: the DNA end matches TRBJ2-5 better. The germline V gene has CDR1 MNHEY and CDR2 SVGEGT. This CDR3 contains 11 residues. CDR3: CASSYGETQYF. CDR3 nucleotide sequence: TGTGCCAGCAGTTATGGAGAGACCCAGTACTTC.

The CDR3 sequence is CANLGDGAQNTQYF. As DNA, the CDR3 is TGCGCGAACCTCGGGGACGGTGCCCAAAACACCCAGTACTTC. This sequence joins TRBV10-1 and TRBJ2-4, with D possibly being TRBD1 or TRBD2 (5 bases each). CDR3 size: 14 residues. The germline V gene has CDR1 WNHNN and CDR2 SYGVQD (reference sequence).

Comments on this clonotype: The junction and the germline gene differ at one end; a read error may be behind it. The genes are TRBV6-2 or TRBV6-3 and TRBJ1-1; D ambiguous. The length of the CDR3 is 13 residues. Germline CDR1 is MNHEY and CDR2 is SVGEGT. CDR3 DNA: TGTGCCAGCAGTTACTCTCTTAATGCGAACCCTACTTTT. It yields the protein CASSYSLNANPTF.

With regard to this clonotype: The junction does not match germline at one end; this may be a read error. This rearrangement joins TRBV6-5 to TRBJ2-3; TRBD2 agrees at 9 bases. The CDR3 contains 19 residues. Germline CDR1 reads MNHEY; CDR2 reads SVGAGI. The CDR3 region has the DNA TGTGCCAGCAGTTCCACCGGCCTAGCGGGGCGGCGAGGCAAAAACATGCAGTATTTC. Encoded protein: CASSSTGLAGRRGKNMQYF.

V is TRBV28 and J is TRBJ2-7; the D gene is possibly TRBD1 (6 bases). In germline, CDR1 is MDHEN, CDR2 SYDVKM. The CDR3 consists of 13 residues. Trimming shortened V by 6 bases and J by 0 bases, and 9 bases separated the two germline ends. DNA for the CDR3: TGTGCCAGCAGCCGGGACAACTCCTACGAGCAGTACTTC. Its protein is CASSRDNSYEQYF.

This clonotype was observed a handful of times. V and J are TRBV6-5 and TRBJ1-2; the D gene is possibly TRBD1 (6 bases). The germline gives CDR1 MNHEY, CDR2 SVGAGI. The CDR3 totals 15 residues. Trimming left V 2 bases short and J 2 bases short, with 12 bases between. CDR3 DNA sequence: TGTGCCAGCAGTTACACAACCGGGACAAACTATGGCTACACCTTC. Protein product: CASSYTTGTNYGYTF.

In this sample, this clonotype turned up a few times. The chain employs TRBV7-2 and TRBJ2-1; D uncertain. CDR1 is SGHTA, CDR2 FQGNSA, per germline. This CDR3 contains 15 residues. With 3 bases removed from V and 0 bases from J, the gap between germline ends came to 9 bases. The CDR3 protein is CASSFYSSSYNEQFF. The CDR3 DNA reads TGTGCCAGCAGCTTTTACAGCAGCTCCTACAATGAGCAGTTCTTC. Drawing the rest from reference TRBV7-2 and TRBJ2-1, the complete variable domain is GAGVSQSPSNKVTEKGKDVELRCDPISGHTALYWYRQSLGQGLEFLIYFQGNSAPDKSGLPSDRFSAERTGGSVSTLTIQRTQQEDSAVYLCASSFYSSSYNEQFFGPGTRLTVL.

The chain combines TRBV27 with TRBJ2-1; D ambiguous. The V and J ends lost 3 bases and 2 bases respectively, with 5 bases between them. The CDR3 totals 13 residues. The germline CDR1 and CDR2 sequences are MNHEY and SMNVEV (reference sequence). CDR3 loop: CASSFRAYNEQFF. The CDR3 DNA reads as TGTGCCAGCAGTTTTAGGGCCTACAATGAGCAGTTCTTC.

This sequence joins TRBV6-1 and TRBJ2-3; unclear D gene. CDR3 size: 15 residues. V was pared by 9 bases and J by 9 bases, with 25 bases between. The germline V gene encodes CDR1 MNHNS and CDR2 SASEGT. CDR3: CARGPQAVSTGTQYF. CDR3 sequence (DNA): TGTGCCAGGGGCCCCCAGGCCGTGAGCACCGGGACGCAGTATTTT.

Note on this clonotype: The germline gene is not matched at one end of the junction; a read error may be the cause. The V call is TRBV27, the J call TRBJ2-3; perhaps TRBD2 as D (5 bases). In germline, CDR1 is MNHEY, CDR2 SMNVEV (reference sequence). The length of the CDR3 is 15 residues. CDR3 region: CARGFVAGGPDTQYF. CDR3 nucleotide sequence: TGTGCCAGGGGTTTCGTGGCGGGTGGCCCAGATACGCAGTATTTC.

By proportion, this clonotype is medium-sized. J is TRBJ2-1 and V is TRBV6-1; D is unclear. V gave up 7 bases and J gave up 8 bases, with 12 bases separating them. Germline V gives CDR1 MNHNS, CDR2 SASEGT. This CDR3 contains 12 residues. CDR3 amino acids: CASIGRADEQFF. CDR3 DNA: TGTGCCAGCATCGGTAGGGCCGATGAGCAGTTCTTC.